The 23 T cell receptor beta chains below all came from one sample that was sequenced in a study of beta chain features in type 1 diabetes. Study-wide findings and caveats: TCRB CDR3 length was moderately but significantly reduced in all four CD4+ subsets of Type 1 diabetes patients.

No antigen is known for these receptors. The authors reverse transcribed all of the isolated RNA, so sequencing captured expressed TCRB transcripts. Libraries were prepared by immunoSEQ multiplex PCR; TCRdb keeps only in-frame clonotypes and omits some of them. The sample has around 310,000 clones; about 13% are singletons. Sequencing input: naive CD4+ T cells from blood. The source of these receptors is a woman in her late teens or twenties with type 1 diabetes.

This clone was detected only a few times. This chain connects TRBV28 to TRBJ2-2, with 14 bases aligning to TRBD2. This CDR3 has 17 residues. The V segment lost 9 bases and the J segment 5 bases; nucleotides outside the gene matches: 11. Germline CDR1 MDHEN, CDR2 SYDVKM. DNA of the CDR3: TGTGCCAGTGCGACTAGCGGGAGGGCCGGGGGAACCGGGGAGCTGTTTTTT. Its protein is CASATSGRAGGTGELFF.

This clone turned up a few times. The rearrangement links TRBV29-1 to TRBJ1-5; 10 positions agree with TRBD1. The CDR3 length is 13 residues. Germline loops: CDR1 SQVTM, CDR2 ANQGSEA. The ends lost 8 bases at V and 2 bases at J; junction bases unmatched: 3. CDR3 nucleotide sequence: TGCAGCCGACAGGGGGCCGGCAATCAGCCCCAGCATTTT. Protein: CSRQGAGNQPQHF.

A few counts support this clone. The chain recombines TRBV19 with TRBJ2-1, with D tentatively TRBD2 (5 bases). The CDR3 spans 14 residues. Deletions cut 2 bases from V and 5 bases from J, with 10 bases between. Germline-derived CDR1 and CDR2 are LNHDA and SQIVND (reference sequence). The CDR3 region is CASSILWGDNEQFF. In DNA, the CDR3 is TGTGCCAGTAGTATACTCTGGGGAGACAATGAGCAGTTCTTC.

This clone was observed a handful of times. The V gene is TRBV9, the J gene TRBJ2-5; TRBD2 aligns across 10 bases. With V trimmed by 2 bases and J by 4 bases, 8 bases remained unmatched. Germline V gene data show CDR1 as SGDLS and CDR2 as YYNGEE. CDR3 length: 16 amino acids. This chain's CDR3 is CASSVGASGSLETQYF. CDR3 DNA: TGTGCCAGCAGCGTGGGGGCTAGCGGGAGTCTAGAGACCCAGTACTTC.

The J gene is TRBJ2-7, the V gene TRBV15; 11 bases map to TRBD2. Germline V gene sequence: CDR1 LNHNV, CDR2 YYDKDF (reference sequence). This CDR3 contains 16 residues. Germline trimming cut 5 bases from V and 7 bases from J; bases unmatched to any gene: 13. CDR3 bases: TGTGCCACCAGCCACCCCAGGGCTAGCGGGAGGAGGGAGCAGTACTTC. Translation gives CATSHPRASGRREQYF.

This clone was counted a few times. The chain recombines TRBV11-2 with TRBJ2-3; 9 bases align to TRBD2. CDR1 and CDR2 (germline): SGHAT, FQNNGV. The CDR3 is made up of 17 amino acids. The trim removed 3 bases at V and 6 bases at J, leaving 13 bases unmatched. The CDR3, as DNA: TGTGCCAGCAGCTTCCAACCCTTAGCGGGAGCGGGGGATACGCAGTATTTT. Its translation: CASSFQPLAGAGDTQYF.

This clone was recorded a few times. This chain joins TRBV30 and TRBJ1-4, with 9 bases lining up with TRBD1. The CDR3 covers 13 residues. The germline CDR1 and CDR2 sequences are GTSNPN and SVGIG (reference sequence). The trim removed 5 bases at V and 8 bases at J, leaving 6 bases unmatched. CDR3 nucleotide sequence: TGTGCCTGGGCCGGGACAGGGAGAGAAAAACTGTTTTTT. Its translation is CAWAGTGREKLFF. Drawing the rest from reference TRBV30 and TRBJ1-4, the complete variable domain is SQTIHQWPATLVQPVGSPLSLECTVEGTSNPNLYWYRQAAGRGLQLLFYSVGIGQISSEVPQNLSASRPQDRQFILSSKKLLLSDSGFYLCAWAGTGREKLFFGSGTQLSVL.

This clone was seen more than once but under ten times. V usage is TRBV7-9 and J usage is TRBJ2-7; D uncertain. V was trimmed by 1 base and J by 4 bases, leaving 5 bases between them. The germline CDR1 and CDR2 sequences are SEHNR and FQNEAQ (reference sequence). This CDR3 comprises 12 residues. CDR3: CASSLVPYEQYF. The CDR3 nucleotides are TGTGCCAGCAGCTTAGTTCCGTACGAGCAGTACTTC.

The V gene is TRBV7-6, the J gene TRBJ2-1; 8 bases align to TRBD2. The CDR3 is 17 amino acids. Germline CDR1 SGHVS, CDR2 FNYEAQ. J was trimmed by 2 bases and V by 4 bases; bases with no gene match: 10. This CDR3 reads CASSSPLLAVPYNEQFF. As DNA, the CDR3 is TGTGCCAGCAGCTCACCCCTACTAGCGGTTCCCTACAATGAGCAGTTCTTC.

This sequence joins TRBV7-9 and TRBJ1-2; perhaps TRBD1 as D (6 bases). This CDR3 contains 16 residues. Per germline, CDR1 SEHNR and CDR2 FQNEAQ (reference sequence). Trimming stripped 1 base from V and 4 bases from J, with 16 bases between. The CDR3 protein is CASSLEGSLGAYGYTF. The CDR3 bases are TGTGCCAGCAGCTTAGAAGGGAGCCTGGGGGCCTATGGCTACACCTTC.

The genes are TRBV7-9 and TRBJ2-1; the match to TRBD2 covers 9 bases. The junction had 9 bases not matched to a gene; V was cut back by 5 bases and J by 4 bases. Germline V gene lookup returns CDR1 SEHNR and CDR2 FQNEAQ (reference sequence). The CDR3 is 16 amino acids. CDR3 coding DNA: TGTGCCAGCAGCCAAGGGCTAGCGGGAAGATACAATGAGCAGTTCTTC. It is translated as CASSQGLAGRYNEQFF.

This chain connects TRBV19 to TRBJ2-1; 13 bases line up with TRBD2. Trimming removed 3 bases from V and 8 bases from J; junction bases left unmatched: 4. Germline V lookup: CDR1 LNHDA, CDR2 SQIVND (reference sequence). The CDR3 consists of 15 residues. CDR3 sequence reads: CASSIGLAGVDEQFF. The CDR3 DNA is TGTGCCAGTAGTATTGGACTAGCGGGAGTAGATGAGCAGTTCTTC.

The chain joins TRBV23-1 to TRBJ1-1; weak D call: TRBD1 (5 bases). TRBV23-1 is assigned to the ORF class and has an uncertain function. The V end was cut by 3 bases, the J end by 6 bases, with 26 bases between. The CDR3 length is 18 residues. CDR3 in DNA: TGCGCCAGCAGTCACGATTCAGACAGTCTTAGTGGTGTAGCTGAAGCTTTCTTT. Translating it yields CASSHDSDSLSGVAEAFF.

This chain connects TRBV7-9 to TRBJ2-3; 12 positions match TRBD2. The CDR3 is 18 residues long. CDR1 is SEHNR, CDR2 FQNEAQ, per germline (reference sequence). V was pared by 5 bases and J by 2 bases, with 11 bases of the junction left unmatched. The CDR3 spells CASSPRRLAGDVTDTQYF. The CDR3 coding sequence is TGTGCCAGCAGCCCCCGGCGACTAGCGGGAGATGTCACAGATACGCAGTATTTT. Full variable domain (rest looked up from reference TRBV7-9 and TRBJ2-3): DTGVSQNPRHKITKRGQNVTFRCDPISEHNRLYWYRQTLGQGPEFLTYFQNEAQLEKSRLLSDRFSAERPKGSFSTLEIQRTEQGDSAMYLCASSPRRLAGDVTDTQYFGPGTRLTVL.

This clone has just one count. The chain joins TRBV2 to TRBJ2-5, with TRBD1 matching over 7 bases. The CDR3 is made up of 13 amino acids. Germline V gene lookup returns CDR1 SNHLY and CDR2 FYNNEI. V was pared by 4 bases and J by 3 bases, with 2 bases of the junction left unmatched. The CDR3 DNA sequence: TGTGCCAGCAGTGGGACAGGTGAAGAGACCCAGTACTTC. Translated, it gives CASSGTGEETQYF. The whole variable domain, filled in from reference TRBV2 and TRBJ2-5, reads EPEVTQTPSHQVTQMGQEVILRCVPISNHLYFYWYRQILGQKVEFLVSFYNNEISEKSEIFDDQFSVERPDGSNFTLKIRSTKLEDSAMYFCASSGTGEETQYFGPGTRLLVL.

This clone has just a few counts. Other nucleotide sequences from this sample produce the same CDR3. This rearrangement joins TRBV28 to TRBJ2-7; D uncertain. V lost 8 bases and J 4 bases, leaving 6 bases between the germline ends. Germline CDR1 MDHEN, CDR2 SYDVKM. The CDR3 loop spans 10 amino acids. The CDR3 nucleotides are TGTGCCAGCGCCGGGTACGAGCAGTACTTC. This gives the protein CASAGYEQYF.

The chain uses TRBV27 and TRBJ1-1; 9 bases line up with TRBD1. Germline CDR1 MNHEY, CDR2 SMNVEV (reference sequence). V shed 2 bases and J 5 bases; nucleotides not matched to a gene: 15. The CDR3 length is 18 residues. CDR3 sequence: CASSLTPYPQGARTEAFF. The CDR3 coding sequence is TGTGCCAGCAGTTTAACGCCCTACCCACAGGGGGCTCGGACTGAAGCTTTCTTT.

This clone appeared a single time. The chain uses TRBV6-1 and TRBJ2-7; 9 positions match TRBD2. The CDR3 totals 15 residues. CDR1 MNHNS and CDR2 SASEGT come from the germline V gene. V gave up 1 base and J gave up 4 bases; unmatched junction bases: 5. The CDR3 region has the DNA TGTGCCAGCAGTGAAGGACTAGCGGTAATTTACGAGCAGTACTTC. Protein sequence: CASSEGLAVIYEQYF.

This chain uses TRBV7-2 with TRBJ1-1; tentative D call: TRBD1 (6 bases). Trimming took 5 bases from V and 3 from J, leaving 16 bases between them. CDR1 SGHTA and CDR2 FQGNSA come from the germline V gene. This CDR3 is 15 amino acids long. The CDR3 DNA follows: TGTGCCAGCAGCCAGATGGGGGCTCAAGACACTGAAGCTTTCTTT. Its translation is CASSQMGAQDTEAFF.

The V and J genes are TRBV7-8 and TRBJ1-5; possible D gene TRBD1, 5 bases. V gave up 1 base and J gave up 7 bases, with 14 bases separating them. The CDR3 runs to 15 residues. Germline CDR1 is SGHVS and CDR2 is FQNEAQ. The CDR3, as DNA: TGTGCCAGCAGCTTAGGCAGGGAAGGGGTACAGCCCCAGCATTTT. Amino acid sequence: CASSLGREGVQPQHF.

The J gene is TRBJ2-7, the V gene TRBV28; 10 bases map to TRBD1. In germline, CDR1 is MDHEN, CDR2 SYDVKM. V gave up 10 bases and J gave up 5 bases; unmatched junction bases: 11. This CDR3 comprises 14 residues. CDR3 sequence: CATILGQGNNEQYF. In nucleotides, the CDR3 is TGTGCCACAATCCTGGGACAGGGGAACAACGAGCAGTACTTC.

This chain connects TRBV25-1 to TRBJ1-1; a weak D match, TRBD1 (6 bases). Trimming removed 3 bases from V and 2 bases from J, with 16 bases in between. The CDR3 runs 16 residues. Germline V gene data show CDR1 as MGHDK and CDR2 as SYGVNS. CDR3 region: CASSDYPTGLNTEAFF. CDR3 sequence (DNA): TGTGCCAGCAGTGATTACCCTACAGGGCTTAACACTGAAGCTTTCTTT.

The genes are TRBV6-5 and TRBJ1-2; D is perhaps TRBD1 (5 bases). CDR3 length: 14 amino acids. The V and J ends lost 5 bases and 8 bases respectively, with 18 bases between them. Germline V lookup: CDR1 MNHEY, CDR2 SVGAGI. The CDR3 DNA reads as TGTGCCAGCAGTGGCCTGGGTTTCGCAGGGGGCTACACCTTC. It yields the protein CASSGLGFAGGYTF.